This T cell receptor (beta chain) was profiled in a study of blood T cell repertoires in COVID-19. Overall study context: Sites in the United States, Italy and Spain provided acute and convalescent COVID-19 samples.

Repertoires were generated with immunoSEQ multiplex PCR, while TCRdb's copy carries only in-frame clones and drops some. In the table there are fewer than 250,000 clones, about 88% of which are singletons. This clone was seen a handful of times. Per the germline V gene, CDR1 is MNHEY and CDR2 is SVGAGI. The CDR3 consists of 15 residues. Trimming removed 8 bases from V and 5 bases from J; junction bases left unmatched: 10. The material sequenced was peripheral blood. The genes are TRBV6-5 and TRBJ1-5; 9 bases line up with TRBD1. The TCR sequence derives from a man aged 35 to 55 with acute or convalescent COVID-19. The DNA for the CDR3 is TGTGCCAGCGGACAGGGGCGCGGGTCATATCAGCCCCAGCATTTT. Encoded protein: CASGQGRGSYQPQHF.